The following is a TCR beta chain sequence with its context. The data were obtained in a study of blood T cell repertoires in COVID-19. As for the study in general: Samples came from the United States, Italy and Spain, spanning acute and convalescent COVID-19. The cDNA or gDNA used as material had been derived from T cells, B-cell-depleted T cells, or PBMCs.

Under the authors' procedure: Nucleated cell number was recorded as an estimate derived from reference gene primer amplification. TCRdb keeps only in-frame clones here, not all; method: immunoSEQ multiplex PCR. The D gene and trimming were derived from the DNA, and the V and J assignments and clone size from that table. The sample lists 250,000 to 300,000 clones, almost 90% seen once, with about 2.1% in the top ten. Seattle-derived patients entered the study during active infection and were followed longitudinally. This CDR3 is built from 14 residues. Germline loops: CDR1 SGHNT, CDR2 YENEEA. The ends lost 0 bases at V and 9 bases at J; junction bases unmatched: 4.

The V and J genes are TRBV11-3 and TRBJ2-1; 8 bases align to TRBD1. This clonotype was obtained from a woman aged 60-75 years with COVID-19, enrolled during active disease. Sequences were obtained from peripheral blood. The CDR3 nucleotides are TGTGCCAGCAGCTTAGATTACAGGGGGGCTGAGCAGTTCTTC. Translation: CASSLDYRGAEQFF.